The T cell receptor beta chain described here comes from a study of hypomethylating agent response in myelodysplastic syndrome (dated by TCRdb to about 2021). The study in broad terms: The hypomethylating agents azacitidine (8 of 11) or decitabine (3 of 11) were used to treat the patients. A mean patient age of around 70 +/- 6 years was recorded, and a diploid cytogenetic profile was observed most commonly. Of the myelodysplastic syndrome patients in the cohort, several were male and 2 were female. Response was defined as complete response or hematologic improvement, and patients meeting neither criterion were classed as non-responders. The mutation found most frequently was TET2, which appeared in 5 of the 11 patients. Roughly 6 patients had a response of complete response or hematologic improvement, and five patients did not respond.

The CDR3, cysteine through phenylalanine, is 16 amino acids long. The read is trimmed to its CDR3 DNA, 48 bases read in frame from base 1. The germline V gene yields KGHSH for CDR1 and LQKENI for CDR2. Trimming accounts for 0 bases at V and 2 bases at J, while the number of junction bases matched to no gene is 7. Concerning this clone: Its antigen is currently not known. Nothing much larger sits one base from this clone, and base qualities are not available.

Findings and caveats that apply to the study as a whole: Novel clonotypes were found to emerge more often in responders, whereas more contracted clonotypes were observed in non-responders after treatment. The shared GLIPH2 clusters might recognize novel MDS antigens, but this possibility was not confirmed and requires experimental validation. Richness, rarefaction diversity and clonality did not change significantly after hypomethylating agent treatment, across all patients or within response groups. The healthy control donors were not matched in age to the MDS patients, and this mismatch could have affected the comparison between MDS and healthy donors. The cohort was small, with only roughly twelve patients analyzed.

Bulk bone marrow was analyzed without sorting T-cell subsets. Bone marrow from about a dozen myelodysplastic syndrome patients, collected before and after hypomethylating agent therapy, underwent immunosequencing of the TCR beta CDR3 regions. To track the repertoire longitudinally, every patient provided one baseline bone marrow along with two to three bone marrows taken at different post-treatment timepoints. Whole bone marrow served as the source for genomic DNA extraction, with DNA quality checked using TapeStation, NanoDrop OneC and PicoGreen assays. Library creation used the immunoSEQ multiplex PCR assay. Survey resolution was applied, with two replicates of around 200 ng each being run for a total of about 400 ng of DNA per sample. The hsTCRB kit detected rearranged TCRB sequences in genomic DNA using multiplex PCR primers targeting V and J genes. In the first PCR, the CDR3 region was amplified for 30 to 35 cycles with the QIAGEN Multiplex PCR Kit. Sample barcodes and Illumina adapters were added to each replicate in an 8-cycle second PCR. Quantification of the pooled libraries was done with a QuantStudio 6 and the KAPA library quantification kit. About 15 pM of pooled libraries went onto an Illumina MiSeq for sequencing, using single-end reads of 156 cycles plus an index read of 15 cycles. The paper's data handling went like this. VDJdb annotation flagged about 1.7% of 150,000 to 200,000 unique clonotypes as previously reported viral-epitope-specific. The immunoSEQ Data Assistant and immunoSEQ Analyzer converted raw reads into normalized, annotated TCRB repertoires. Clonotypes were analyzed with the immunarch R package version 0.6.5 and BioAnalyzer. Richness was estimated after downsampling every repertoire to the clone count of the smallest repertoire. Clonotypes were classified as expanded, contracted or novel by Fisher's exact tests, with novel defined as zero frequency before treatment. Significantly changed CDR3 beta sequences were clustered with GLIPH2 using simulation_depth=1000 and kmer_min_depth=3, and CDR3s shorter than five residues were excluded. What TCRdb holds here is the immuneACCESS table cut down to in-frame rearrangements. Part of the clones is not present; checked against another copy, under half of the missing clones reflect an unresolved V gene, and the others are unexplained. V, J and clone size are those of that table, while D and trimming were read from the DNA. This sample has almost 4,500 clones in its table, and roughly 80% of those were observed once. Together, the top ten hold approximately 20% of the sample.

The sequence is built from TRBV18 and TRBJ2-7, and 7 junctional nucleotides match TRBD2. This sequence originates from a human donor with myelodysplastic syndrome. The material sequenced was bone marrow, taken before or after starting hypomethylating agent treatment for myelodysplastic syndrome (not recorded which). The nucleotide sequence reads TGTGCCAGCTCACCACCAGGGCTAGCGGCCGCCTACGAGCAGTACTTC. Its protein reads: CASSPPGLAAAYEQYF.